Shown below are 24 T cell receptor beta chains from a single sample sequenced in a study of cytomegalovirus exposure and HLA in healthy donors. In the PCR, 60 Vbeta and 13 Jbeta primers were used. Clones were sequenced by immunoSEQ multiplex PCR, and TCRdb holds only the in-frame ones, with some missing. The data show about 110,000 clones, about four fifths seen once. Sequenced input: PBMCs. The receptors come from a woman under 30 in good health and CMV-seropositive.

This chain uses TRBV4-1 with TRBJ2-7; 8 bases align to TRBD1. Germline V CDR1 and CDR2: MGHRA, YSYEKL. The ends lost 2 bases at V and 4 bases at J; junction bases unmatched: 1. The CDR3 is made up of 13 amino acids. The CDR3 bases are TGCGCCAGCAGCCAACAGGGGGCTTACGAGCAGTACTTC. Translated: CASSQQGAYEQYF.

This chain joins TRBV7-3 and TRBJ2-1; D possibly corresponds to TRBD2 (6 bases). CDR3 size: 16 residues. CDR1 and CDR2 (germline): SGHTA, FQGTGA. V was cut by 2 bases and J by 2 bases, with 13 bases left in between. CDR3 DNA sequence: TGTGCCAGCAGCTTATCAGGAGGGGATACCTACAATGAGCAGTTCTTC. It encodes CASSLSGGDTYNEQFF.

The rearrangement joins TRBV18 to TRBJ1-5; D remains unclear. V was cut by 6 bases and J by 3 bases, with 15 bases left in between. Germline V lookup: CDR1 KGHSH, CDR2 LQKENI. The CDR3 covers 15 residues. The CDR3 spells CASSPAVTPNQPQHF. Here the CDR3 DNA reads TGTGCCAGCTCGCCTGCGGTCACTCCCAATCAGCCCCAGCATTTT.

This sequence joins TRBV28 and TRBJ1-3; no definite D call. Germline V gene sequence: CDR1 MDHEN, CDR2 SYDVKM. The CDR3 runs to 16 residues. V lost 5 bases to trimming and J lost 0 bases, with 14 bases between them. In nucleotides, the CDR3 is TGTGCCAGCAGTCCCTCGTTTATTAGCTCTGGAAACACCATATATTTT. This encodes CASSPSFISSGNTIYF.

Only a few counts were recorded for this clone. The chain uses TRBV7-8 and TRBJ1-6; weak D call: TRBD1 (5 bases). The CDR3 loop spans 14 amino acids. Germline values: CDR1 SGHVS, CDR2 FQNEAQ. Trimming took off 5 bases at V and 9 bases at J, with 14 bases between the two ends. The DNA for the CDR3 is TGTGCCAGCAGCCCTAGACAGTTCGGTTCACCCCTCCACTTT. The encoded protein is CASSPRQFGSPLHF.

The J gene is TRBJ2-7, the V gene TRBV27, with 7 bases matching TRBD1. Germline V CDR1 and CDR2: MNHEY, SMNVEV (reference sequence). The ends lost 5 bases at V and 4 bases at J; junction bases unmatched: 8. The CDR3 has 14 residues. This chain's CDR3 is CASSPRTGSYEQYF. The CDR3 DNA is TGTGCCAGCAGTCCGAGGACAGGTTCGTACGAGCAGTACTTC.

This chain uses TRBV9 with TRBJ2-7; TRBD1 agrees at 10 bases. Trimming at V came to 3 bases and at J to 2 bases, leaving 11 bases not matched to a gene. Germline V CDR1 and CDR2: SGDLS, YYNGEE. CDR3 length: 17 residues. CDR3 DNA sequence: TGTGCCAGCAGCGCAGTCGAGGGACAGGGGCTACCCTACGAGCAGTACTTC. It specifies CASSAVEGQGLPYEQYF.

The chain joins TRBV30 to TRBJ1-2; D perhaps matches TRBD1 (5 bases). The CDR3 runs to 13 residues. Trimming left V 4 bases short and J 6 bases short, with 15 bases between. The V gene's germline CDR1 is GTSNPN and CDR2 SVGIG (reference sequence). Here the CDR3 DNA reads TGTGCCTGGACGGCGGGACTGGATGATGGCTACACCTTC. Protein: CAWTAGLDDGYTF.

This chain connects TRBV19 to TRBJ2-7, with D possibly matching TRBD1 (5 bases). Germline V gene lookup returns CDR1 LNHDA and CDR2 SQIVND (reference sequence). The CDR3 runs 15 residues. The germline V and J ends were trimmed by 3 bases and 0 bases, with 12 bases remaining between them. CDR3 in amino acids: CASSIVRESSYEQYF. CDR3 nucleotide sequence: TGTGCCAGTAGTATCGTCAGGGAAAGCTCCTACGAGCAGTACTTC.

V and J are TRBV28 and TRBJ2-3, with 8 bases lining up with TRBD2. Losses at the gene ends were 3 bases for V and 2 bases for J; bases not matched to a gene: 10. This CDR3 is 17 amino acids long. CDR1 and CDR2 (germline): MDHEN, SYDVKM. CDR3 DNA: TGTGCCAGCAGTTTTCCCCTTTTAGCGGGAAACACAGATACGCAGTATTTT. Translating gives CASSFPLLAGNTDTQYF.

The chain joins TRBV5-5 to TRBJ1-4, with D possibly being TRBD1 (5 bases). V lost 4 bases to trimming and J lost 3 bases, with 13 bases between them. The CDR3 runs to 15 residues. Germline CDR1 is SGHKS and CDR2 is YYEKEE (reference sequence). The chain's CDR3 is CASSPGGDANEKLFF. CDR3 in DNA: TGTGCCAGCAGCCCGGGGGGGGACGCTAATGAAAAACTGTTTTTT. Drawing the rest from reference TRBV5-5 and TRBJ1-4, the complete variable domain is DAGVTQSPTHLIKTRGQQVTLRCSPISGHKSVSWYQQVLGQGPQFIFQYYEKEERGRGNFPDRFSARQFPNYSSELNVNALLLGDSALYLCASSPGGDANEKLFFGSGTQLSVL.

This rearrangement joins TRBV5-6 to TRBJ2-7; TRBD2 matches at 9 bases. V dropped 0 bases and J dropped 8; count of bases not matched to a gene: 9. Germline values: CDR1 SGHDT, CDR2 YYEEEE. This CDR3 is built from 15 residues. CDR3: CASSLAKREVPKQYF. The CDR3 bases are TGTGCCAGCAGCTTGGCAAAGCGGGAGGTCCCGAAGCAGTACTTC.

The chain combines TRBV27 with TRBJ1-5, with D tentatively TRBD1 (6 bases). The CDR3 covers 17 residues. Germline loops: CDR1 MNHEY, CDR2 SMNVEV (reference sequence). V was shortened by 5 bases and J by 1 base, with 18 bases between the two germline ends. This chain's CDR3 is CASSPWGGDLSNQPQHF. The CDR3 nucleotides are TGTGCCAGCAGTCCCTGGGGGGGCGATTTAAGCAATCAGCCCCAGCATTTT.

V gene TRBV5-1 combines with J gene TRBJ2-7, with D possibly matching TRBD2 (6 bases). CDR1 SGHRS and CDR2 YFSETQ come from the germline V gene. CDR3 length: 15 residues. V was trimmed by 6 bases and J by 6 bases, leaving 22 bases between them. In DNA form, the CDR3 reads TGCGCCAGCACCCCCCCCAGCGGGTCTACATGCGAGCAGTACTTC. Translation gives CASTPPSGSTCEQYF. Full variable domain (missing parts from reference TRBV5-1 and TRBJ2-7): KAGVTQTPRYLIKTRGQQVTLSCSPISGHRSVSWYQQTPGQGLQFLFEYFSETQRNKGNFPGRFSGRQFSNSRSEMNVSTLELGDSALYLCASTPPSGSTCEQYFGPGTRLTVT.

The chain links TRBV5-6 to TRBJ2-2, with D tentatively TRBD2 (7 bases). The CDR3 length is 16 residues. V gave up 0 bases and J gave up 0 bases, with 9 bases separating them. CDR1 and CDR2 from the germline V gene are SGHDT and YYEEEE. The CDR3 coding sequence is TGTGCCAGCAGCTTGGGGGGGGGCCCGAACACCGGGGAGCTGTTTTTT. Translating gives CASSLGGGPNTGELFF.

A note on this clone: One end of the junction does not line up with germline, which may come from a read error. J is TRBJ2-7 and V is TRBV7-9, with D perhaps TRBD1 (5 bases). The CDR3 runs to 14 residues. Germline V lookup: CDR1 SEHNR, CDR2 FQNEAQ (reference sequence). The CDR3 DNA is TGTTCCAGCAGCTTCGACAGAGCCGGCTACGAGCAGTACTTC. Translated, it gives CSSSFDRAGYEQYF. Full variable domain (outside the CDR3, taken from reference TRBV7-9 and TRBJ2-7): DTGVSQNPRHKITKRGQNVTFRCDPISEHNRLYWYRQTLGQGPEFLTYFQNEAQLEKSRLLSDRFSAERPKGSFSTLEIQRTEQGDSAMYLCSSSFDRAGYEQYFGPGTRLTVT.

The chain joins TRBV7-3 to TRBJ2-3; D not certain. The germline V gene encodes CDR1 SGHTA and CDR2 FQGTGA. Trimming pared 5 bases from V and 6 bases from J, leaving 12 bases between. The CDR3 is 13 amino acids. CDR3 amino acids: CASSPSPGDTQYF. DNA of the CDR3: TGTGCCAGCAGCCCGTCCCCCGGGGATACGCAGTATTTT.

This sequence joins TRBV14 and TRBJ2-1; D is perhaps TRBD2 (5 bases). Germline lookup yields CDR1 SGHDN and CDR2 FVKESK. V gave up 0 bases and J gave up 4 bases, with 25 bases separating them. CDR3 length: 20 residues. This CDR3 is CASSQDPGLGLGGGYNEQFF. The CDR3 DNA reads as TGTGCCAGCAGCCAAGATCCAGGTTTGGGTCTTGGCGGAGGTTACAATGAGCAGTTCTTC.

The rearrangement joins TRBV10-1 to TRBJ2-7; D gene uncertain. CDR3 length: 14 amino acids. Trimming cost V 1 base and J 5 bases, with 12 bases left between them. Per germline, CDR1 WNHNN and CDR2 SYGVQD (reference sequence). The chain's CDR3 is CASSEWKAGNEQYF. The CDR3 DNA reads as TGCGCCAGCAGTGAGTGGAAGGCAGGCAACGAGCAGTACTTC.

The DNA of the CDR3 is TGTGCCAGCAGCTCCGGACAGGGGGTGAGGGGCTACACCTTC. Residues: CASSSGQGVRGYTF. The rearrangement uses TRBV7-9 and TRBJ1-2; 10 positions agree with TRBD1. The trim removed 4 bases at V and 8 bases at J, leaving 7 bases unmatched. The CDR3 runs to 14 residues. In germline, CDR1 is SEHNR, CDR2 FQNEAQ (reference sequence).

V is TRBV7-9 and J is TRBJ2-5; 7 bases align to TRBD2. The CDR3 loop spans 14 amino acids. CDR1 SEHNR and CDR2 FQNEAQ come from the germline V gene (reference sequence). V shed 9 bases and J 4 bases; nucleotides not matched to a gene: 11. For the CDR3, the DNA is TGTGCCAGTCGTCGGGCTAGCGGAACAGAGACCCAGTACTTC. Residues: CASRRASGTETQYF. Filled out from reference TRBV7-9 and TRBJ2-5, the complete variable domain reads DTGVSQNPRHKITKRGQNVTFRCDPISEHNRLYWYRQTLGQGPEFLTYFQNEAQLEKSRLLSDRFSAERPKGSFSTLEIQRTEQGDSAMYLCASRRASGTETQYFGPGTRLLVL.

The V and J genes are TRBV2 and TRBJ1-2; D is unresolved. The germline V gene has CDR1 SNHLY and CDR2 FYNNEI. Deletions cut 7 bases from V and 0 bases from J, with 12 bases between. The CDR3 consists of 14 residues. The CDR3 region is CASKSDGANYGYTF. DNA of the CDR3: TGTGCCAGCAAGAGTGACGGAGCTAACTATGGCTACACCTTC.

The gene calls are TRBV15 and TRBJ2-6; 11 nucleotides agree with TRBD1. The CDR3 covers 16 residues. Trimming cost V 5 bases and J 3 bases; bases outside gene matches: 3. CDR1 and CDR2 from the germline V gene are LNHNV and YYDKDF (reference sequence). CDR3 amino acids: CATSGQGAVGANVLTF. The CDR3 coding sequence is TGTGCCACCAGCGGACAGGGGGCGGTTGGGGCCAACGTCCTGACTTTC. The variable domain in full, with the rest retrieved from reference TRBV15 and TRBJ2-6, is DAMVIQNPRYQVTQFGKPVTLSCSQTLNHNVMYWYQQKSSQAPKLLFHYYDKDFNNEADTPDNFQSRRPNTSFCFLDIRSPGLGDTAMYLCATSGQGAVGANVLTFGAGSRLTVL.

The chain uses TRBV19 and TRBJ1-1, with TRBD1 as a possible D gene (6 bases). The V end lost 4 bases, the J end lost 2 bases, and 11 bases lay between the germline ends. The germline V gene encodes CDR1 LNHDA and CDR2 SQIVND (reference sequence). The length of the CDR3 is 14 residues. CDR3 region: CASSSTGSNTEAFF. In DNA form, the CDR3 reads TGTGCCAGTAGTAGCACAGGGTCTAACACTGAAGCTTTCTTT.